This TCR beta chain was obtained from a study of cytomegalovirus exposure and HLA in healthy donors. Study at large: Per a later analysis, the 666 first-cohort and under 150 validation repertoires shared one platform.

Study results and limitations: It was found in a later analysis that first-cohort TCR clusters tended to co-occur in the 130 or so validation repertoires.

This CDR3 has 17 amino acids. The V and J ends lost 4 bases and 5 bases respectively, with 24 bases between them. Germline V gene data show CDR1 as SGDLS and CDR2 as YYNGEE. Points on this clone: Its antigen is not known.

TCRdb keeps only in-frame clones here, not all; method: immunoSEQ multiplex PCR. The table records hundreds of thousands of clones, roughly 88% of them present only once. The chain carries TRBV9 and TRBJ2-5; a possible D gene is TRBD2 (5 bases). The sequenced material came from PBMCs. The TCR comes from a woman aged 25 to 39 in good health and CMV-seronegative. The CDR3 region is CASSPGGSARYGETQYF. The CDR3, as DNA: TGTGCCAGCAGCCCTGGAGGATCGGCTAGATATGGTGAGACCCAGTACTTC.